This T cell receptor beta chain was found in a study of cytomegalovirus exposure and HLA in healthy donors. At the level of the study: When fewer than 400 donors were genotyped, roughly 80% of them were found to fall in the Caucasian-associated ancestry cluster. Findings and caveats of the study: Later analysis associated a missense DCLRE1C variant with TCR beta V- and J-gene trimming. A previous analysis found most TCR beta V segments productive roughly 87% or roughly 30% of the time.

Amplification used 60 Vbeta primers and 13 Jbeta primers. Data came from immunoSEQ multiplex PCR; TCRdb stores just in-frame clones and leaves some out. The sample includes tens of thousands of clones. Trimming removed 0 bases at V and 1 base at J, with 7 bases between. Germline V gives CDR1 SGHRS, CDR2 YFSETQ. The CDR3 spans 14 residues. In regard to this clone: Its matching antigen is unknown.

Sequencing was carried out using PBMCs. This clonotype was sampled from a woman aged 30 to 39 in good health and CMV-seronegative. The rearrangement joins TRBV5-1 to TRBJ1-1; D is undetermined. The DNA for the CDR3 is TGCGCCAGCAGCTTGGACGAGAGGAACACTGAAGCTTTCTTT. It specifies CASSLDERNTEAFF.